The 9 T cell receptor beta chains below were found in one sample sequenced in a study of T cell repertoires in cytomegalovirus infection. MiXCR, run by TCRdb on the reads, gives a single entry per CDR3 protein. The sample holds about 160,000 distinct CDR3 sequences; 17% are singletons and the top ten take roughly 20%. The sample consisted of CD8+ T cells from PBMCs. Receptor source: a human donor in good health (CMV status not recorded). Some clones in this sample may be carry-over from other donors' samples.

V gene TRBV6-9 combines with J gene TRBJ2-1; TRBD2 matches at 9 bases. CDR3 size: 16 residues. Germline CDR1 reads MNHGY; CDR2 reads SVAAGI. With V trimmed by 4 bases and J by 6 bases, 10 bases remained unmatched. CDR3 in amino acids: CASSSPRREGSNEQFF. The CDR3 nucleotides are TGTGCCAGCAGTTCCCCCAGGCGGGAGGGTAGCAATGAGCAGTTCTTC.

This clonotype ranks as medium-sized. The chain's CDR3 is CASSPLRSSYEQYF. The CDR3 bases are TGTGCCAGCAGTCCCCTCCGGTCCTCCTACGAGCAGTACTTC. J is TRBJ2-7 and V is TRBV6-2 or TRBV6-3; unclear D gene. Germline-derived CDR1 and CDR2 are MNHEY and SVGEGT. The CDR3 is made up of 14 amino acids. Between the trimmed V and J ends, which lost 5 bases and 0 bases, there was a span of 11 bases.

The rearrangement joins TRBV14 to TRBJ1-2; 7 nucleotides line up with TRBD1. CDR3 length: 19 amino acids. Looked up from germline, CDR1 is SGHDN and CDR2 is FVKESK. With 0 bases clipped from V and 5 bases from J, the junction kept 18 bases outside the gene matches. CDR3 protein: CASSQDTKSDRKNPYGYTF. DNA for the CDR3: TGTGCCAGCAGCCAAGATACAAAGTCGGACAGGAAGAATCCTTATGGCTACACCTTC.

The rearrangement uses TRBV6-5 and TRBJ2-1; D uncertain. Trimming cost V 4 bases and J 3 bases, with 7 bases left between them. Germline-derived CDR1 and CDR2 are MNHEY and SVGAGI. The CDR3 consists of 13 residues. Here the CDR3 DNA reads TGTGCCAGCAGTTGGAGACACTACAATGAGCAGTTCTTC. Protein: CASSWRHYNEQFF.

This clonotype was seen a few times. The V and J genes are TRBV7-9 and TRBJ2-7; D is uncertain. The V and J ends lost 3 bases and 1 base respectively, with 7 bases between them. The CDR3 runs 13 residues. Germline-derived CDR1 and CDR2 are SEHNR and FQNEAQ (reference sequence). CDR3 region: CASSFRLSYEQYF. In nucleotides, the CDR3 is TGTGCCAGCAGCTTTCGCCTTTCCTACGAGCAGTACTTC.

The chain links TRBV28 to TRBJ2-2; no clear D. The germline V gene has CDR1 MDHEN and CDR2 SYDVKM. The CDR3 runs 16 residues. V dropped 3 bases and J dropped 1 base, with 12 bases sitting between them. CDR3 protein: CASSLTGNLNTGELFF. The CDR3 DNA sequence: TGTGCCAGCAGTTTGACTGGAAACCTGAACACCGGGGAGCTGTTTTTT.

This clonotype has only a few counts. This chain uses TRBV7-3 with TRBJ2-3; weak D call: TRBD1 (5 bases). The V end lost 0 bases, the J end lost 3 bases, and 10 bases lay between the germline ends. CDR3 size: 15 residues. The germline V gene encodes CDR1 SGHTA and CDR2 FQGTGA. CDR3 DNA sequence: TGTGCCAGCAGCTTAACGACAGCGACTACAGATACGCAGTATTTT. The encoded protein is CASSLTTATTDTQYF.

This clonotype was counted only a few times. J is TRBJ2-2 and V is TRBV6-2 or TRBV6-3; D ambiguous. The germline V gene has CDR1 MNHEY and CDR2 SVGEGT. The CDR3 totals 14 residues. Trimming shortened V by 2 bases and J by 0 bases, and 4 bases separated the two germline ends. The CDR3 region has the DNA TGTGCCAGCAGTTACAGGGCGAACACCGGGGAGCTGTTTTTT. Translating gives CASSYRANTGELFF.

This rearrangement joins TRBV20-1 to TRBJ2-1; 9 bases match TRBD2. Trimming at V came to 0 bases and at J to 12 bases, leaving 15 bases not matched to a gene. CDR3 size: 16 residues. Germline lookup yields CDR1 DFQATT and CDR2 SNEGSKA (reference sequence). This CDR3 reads CSARDSFGVAGVGQFF. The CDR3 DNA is TGCAGTGCTAGAGATTCCTTCGGGGTAGCGGGGGTGGGGCAGTTCTTC.